This T cell receptor (beta chain) was sequenced during a study of CD8 T cells in Susac syndrome. Through negative isolation, CD4+ and CD8+ T cells were obtained, while TEMRA cells were enriched using FACS. The V end lost 1 base, the J end lost 2 bases, and 14 bases lay between the germline ends. Germline-derived CDR1 and CDR2 are SGHDN and FVKESK. This CDR3 has 16 amino acids. An amount of RNA that ranged from roughly 0.5 to 1 ug was reverse transcribed with random hexamers. immunoSEQ multiplex PCR amplified TCR beta CDR3 across 54 Vbeta, 13 Jbeta. TCRdb redid the calling of the immunoSEQ multiplex PCR reads with MiXCR, one entry per CDR3 protein. This sample has more than 200,000 distinct CDR3 sequences, with about 95% found just once.

This receptor was taken from a human donor with Susac syndrome. V is TRBV14 and J is TRBJ1-2; D might be TRBD1 (6 bases). Sequenced input: CD4+ T cells from PBMCs. The CDR3 region has the DNA TGTGCCAGCAGCCAAGTAAGGCGCAGGGGCAACTATGGCTACACCTTC. This sequence encodes CASSQVRRRGNYGYTF.